These 25 T cell receptor beta chains came from one sample sequenced in a study of blood T cell repertoires in COVID-19. Only in-frame clones appear in the TCRdb table, and some are missing; sequencing was by immunoSEQ multiplex PCR. The table shows fewer than 250,000 clones, with 70% to 90% occurring only once. Sequenced material: peripheral blood. Receptors were obtained from a man under 40 with COVID-19, enrolled during active disease.

J is TRBJ2-2 and V is TRBV6-5; TRBD1 matches 10 bases. This CDR3 comprises 15 residues. The germline CDR1 and CDR2 sequences are MNHEY and SVGAGI. Trimming removed 5 bases from V and 4 bases from J; junction bases left unmatched: 4. CDR3: CASSRQGALTGELFF. For the CDR3, the DNA is TGTGCCAGCAGTCGACAGGGGGCGCTCACCGGGGAGCTGTTTTTT.

The J gene is TRBJ2-7, the V gene TRBV25-1; TRBD2 agrees at 11 bases. Germline-derived CDR1 and CDR2 are MGHDK and SYGVNS. The CDR3 covers 17 residues. Trimming removed 6 bases from V and 0 bases from J; junction bases left unmatched: 10. The CDR3 DNA follows: TGTGCCAGCAGCCGAGGGCTAGCGGGAGGAAGCTCCTACGAGCAGTACTTC. Amino acids: CASSRGLAGGSSYEQYF.

The rearrangement uses TRBV15 and TRBJ2-1; D unclear. This CDR3 comprises 14 residues. V was pared by 5 bases and J by 4 bases, with 12 bases between. Germline V gene sequence: CDR1 LNHNV, CDR2 YYDKDF (reference sequence). The chain's CDR3 is CATSGPSGYNEQFF. Written as DNA, the CDR3 is TGTGCCACCAGCGGCCCTTCAGGTTACAATGAGCAGTTCTTC.

The chain recombines TRBV19 with TRBJ1-5; no definite D call. Germline V CDR1 and CDR2: LNHDA, SQIVND (reference sequence). This CDR3 is built from 17 residues. V lost 3 bases and J lost 5, with 20 bases in between. The CDR3 DNA reads TGTGCCAGTAGTATTGAGGGAGGGCGGGGATCCCATCAGCCCCAGCATTTT. As protein: CASSIEGGRGSHQPQHF.

The gene calls are TRBV6-6 and TRBJ2-7; a weak D match, TRBD1 (5 bases). Trimming removed 1 base at V and 5 bases at J, with 9 bases between. The CDR3 totals 13 residues. CDR1 is MNHNY and CDR2 is SVGAGI in the germline V gene (reference sequence). The CDR3 sequence: CASSYYDSHEQYF. The CDR3 DNA follows: TGTGCCAGCAGTTACTATGACAGCCACGAGCAGTACTTC.

This chain connects TRBV19 to TRBJ1-2, with 9 bases that match TRBD1. This CDR3 comprises 14 residues. The germline gives CDR1 LNHDA, CDR2 SQIVND (reference sequence). The V gene end was trimmed by 5 bases and the J gene end by 5 bases; junction bases not matched to a gene: 6. The CDR3 DNA sequence: TGTGCCAGTAGTGCTCCGGGACAGGGATATGGCTACACCTTC. It yields the protein CASSAPGQGYGYTF.

This clone was seen once. The V call is TRBV18, the J call TRBJ1-1, with a possible D match to TRBD1 (6 bases). This CDR3 spans 16 amino acids. The ends were cut back, 1 base at V and 3 bases at J, with 15 bases in the middle. From germline, CDR1 is KGHSH and CDR2 LQKENI. CDR3 sequence (DNA): TGTGCCAGCTCACCACAGGACAGTTTTGGGTACACTGAAGCTTTCTTT. Protein: CASSPQDSFGYTEAFF.

This chain links TRBV29-1 with TRBJ2-3, with D unclear. The germline gives CDR1 SQVTM, CDR2 ANQGSEA. This CDR3 is built from 12 residues. Trimming cost V 3 bases and J 0 bases, with 4 bases left between them. The CDR3 DNA sequence: TGCAGCGTTGACAGGAGCACAGATACGCAGTATTTT. Residues: CSVDRSTDTQYF.

This sequence joins TRBV6-6 and TRBJ2-1, with 9 bases that match TRBD1. The ends lost 4 bases at V and 6 bases at J; junction bases unmatched: 4. The V gene's germline CDR1 is MNHNY and CDR2 SVGAGI (reference sequence). CDR3 size: 14 residues. The CDR3 region has the DNA TGTGCCAGCAGTTCCGGGACAGGGATCAATGAGCAGTTCTTC. Its translation: CASSSGTGINEQFF.

J is TRBJ2-3 and V is TRBV9; D is possibly TRBD2 (6 bases). There are 18 residues in the CDR3. Trimming stripped 4 bases from V and 0 bases from J, with 21 bases between. CDR1 and CDR2 (germline): SGDLS, YYNGEE. CDR3 in DNA: TGTGCCAGCAGCTTCGGGCTAGCGCTACTTCGCAGCACAGATACGCAGTATTTT. This gives the protein CASSFGLALLRSTDTQYF.

V gene TRBV27 combines with J gene TRBJ1-1, with D perhaps TRBD1 (6 bases). With 1 base removed from V and 1 base from J, the gap between germline ends came to 13 bases. The germline V gene has CDR1 MNHEY and CDR2 SMNVEV (reference sequence). The CDR3 is 16 amino acids. The CDR3 reads CASSLLPGQQNTEAFF. The DNA of the CDR3 is TGTGCCAGCAGTTTATTGCCCGGACAGCAGAACACTGAAGCTTTCTTT.

CDR3 bases: TGTGCCAGTTCCTCGGGGATGAACACTGAAGCTTTCTTT. Its protein is CASSSGMNTEAFF. The chain employs TRBV19 and TRBJ1-1; D remains ambiguous. CDR1 is LNHDA, CDR2 SQIVND, per germline (reference sequence). This CDR3 has 13 amino acids. Trimming removed 8 bases from V and 0 bases from J, with 10 bases in between.

The chain uses TRBV18 and TRBJ1-3; weak D call: TRBD1 (5 bases). Between the trimmed V and J ends, which lost 0 bases and 3 bases, there was a span of 18 bases. The CDR3 length is 18 residues. Germline V gene sequence: CDR1 KGHSH, CDR2 LQKENI. CDR3 in DNA: TGTGCCAGCTCACCACCTCGGGGGACCCTTCCCCTTGGAAACACCATATATTTT. Translation gives CASSPPRGTLPLGNTIYF.

This chain links TRBV7-8 with TRBJ1-6; possible D gene TRBD1, 5 bases. Germline V CDR1 and CDR2: SGHVS, FQNEAQ. Trimming took off 2 bases at V and 6 bases at J, with 14 bases between the two ends. This CDR3 spans 16 amino acids. CDR3 DNA: TGTGCCAGCAGCTTATTGGGGCATTCCATTAATTCACCCCTCCACTTT. Translating gives CASSLLGHSINSPLHF.

The V and J genes are TRBV2 and TRBJ1-2; D is uncertain. Germline CDR1 and CDR2: SNHLY and FYNNEI. V was shortened by 3 bases and J by 7 bases, with 15 bases between the two germline ends. There are 14 residues in the CDR3. The CDR3 sequence is CASSDPSVASGYTF. The DNA of the CDR3 is TGTGCCAGCAGTGACCCAAGCGTAGCAAGTGGCTACACCTTC. The full variable domain, rest sourced from reference TRBV2 and TRBJ1-2, is EPEVTQTPSHQVTQMGQEVILRCVPISNHLYFYWYRQILGQKVEFLVSFYNNEISEKSEIFDDQFSVERPDGSNFTLKIRSTKLEDSAMYFCASSDPSVASGYTFGSGTRLTVV.

This chain connects TRBV19 to TRBJ2-2, with a possible D match to TRBD1 (5 bases). Per germline, CDR1 LNHDA and CDR2 SQIVND (reference sequence). CDR3 length: 20 residues. V was clipped by 1 base and J by 5 bases, with 26 bases between them. This CDR3 is CASSIGLYDRQPIDTGELFF. CDR3 nucleotide sequence: TGTGCCAGTAGTATAGGCCTATACGACCGACAGCCTATAGATACCGGGGAGCTGTTTTTT.

The V and J genes are TRBV7-2 and TRBJ1-2; 10 nucleotides agree with TRBD1. This CDR3 is 16 amino acids long. Trimming took 3 bases from V and 8 from J; bases not matched to a gene: 12. Germline CDR1 and CDR2: SGHTA and FQGNSA. As DNA, the CDR3 is TGTGCCAGCAGCTTCGCGTTGACAGGGGGCAGTGGAGGCTACACCTTC. Translation: CASSFALTGGSGGYTF.

The rearrangement joins TRBV4-1 to TRBJ2-6; TRBD1 aligns across 9 bases. The J segment lost 4 bases and the V segment lost 4 bases, leaving 11 bases of the junction unmatched. The CDR3 spans 18 residues. Germline loops: CDR1 MGHRA, CDR2 YSYEKL. The CDR3 here is CASSPHRTGALGANVLTF. CDR3 nucleotide sequence: TGCGCCAGCAGCCCCCACAGGACAGGGGCGTTGGGGGCCAACGTCCTGACTTTC.

This rearrangement joins TRBV29-1 to TRBJ1-5; possible D gene TRBD1, 5 bases. Trimming cost V 6 bases and J 7 bases, with 19 bases left between them. In germline, CDR1 is SQVTM, CDR2 ANQGSEA. There are 14 residues in the CDR3. The CDR3 loop reads CSVLYQGIGQPQHF. In DNA, the CDR3 is TGCAGCGTACTCTACCAGGGTATAGGCCAGCCCCAGCATTTT.

In this sample, this clone turned up once. The chain combines TRBV30 with TRBJ1-6; D gene unclear. CDR1 and CDR2 (germline): GTSNPN, SVGIG (reference sequence). This CDR3 spans 11 amino acids. The V and J ends lost 4 bases and 7 bases respectively, with 5 bases between them. The CDR3 DNA sequence: TGTGCCTGGACAGAAAATTCACCCCTCCACTTT. It encodes CAWTENSPLHF.

V is TRBV12-3 or TRBV12-4 and J is TRBJ1-2; unclear D gene. The CDR3 is 11 residues long. The V and J ends lost 7 bases and 8 bases respectively, with 11 bases between them. In DNA, the CDR3 is TGTGCCAGCAATAAGGAGGACGGCTACACCTTC. As protein: CASNKEDGYTF.

The chain links TRBV7-8 to TRBJ2-1; D is undetermined. Trimming removed 5 bases from V and 6 bases from J, with 14 bases in between. The CDR3 loop spans 14 amino acids. CDR1 and CDR2 from the germline V gene are SGHVS and FQNEAQ. The CDR3 DNA is TGTGCCAGCAGCCCGAGACGACGGAGCAATGAGCAGTTCTTC. Residues: CASSPRRRSNEQFF.

This rearrangement joins TRBV6-5 to TRBJ1-2, with TRBD1 as a possible D gene (6 bases). The CDR3 extends over 12 amino acids. V was trimmed by 6 bases and J by 4 bases, leaving 9 bases between them. Germline CDR1 reads MNHEY; CDR2 reads SVGAGI. The CDR3 DNA reads TGTGCCAGCAGCGACAGGTCCTATGGCTACACCTTC. This gives the protein CASSDRSYGYTF.

The chain joins TRBV18 to TRBJ1-1; D is unclear. The CDR3 length is 15 residues. The germline gives CDR1 KGHSH, CDR2 LQKENI. Trimming pared 6 bases from V and 1 base from J, leaving 15 bases between. The DNA for the CDR3 is TGTGCCAGCTCCCGAGGGCACGGACCGAACACTGAAGCTTTCTTT. Its protein product is CASSRGHGPNTEAFF.

This chain uses TRBV11-2 with TRBJ2-1; D possibly corresponds to TRBD2 (7 bases). Germline V gives CDR1 SGHAT, CDR2 FQNNGV. V shed 6 bases and J shed 1 base, with 16 bases lying between them. The CDR3 is made up of 16 amino acids. CDR3 nucleotide sequence: TGTGCCAGCAGGGGAAGGGGGAGGGCATCCTACAATGAGCAGTTCTTC. Protein sequence: CASRGRGRASYNEQFF.